In this sample, the clone carrying this T cell receptor beta chain turned up a few times. Its antigen is not identified. Trimming shortened V by 0 bases and J by 3 bases, and 8 bases separated the two germline ends. Germline V lookup: CDR1 WNHNN, CDR2 SYGVQD (reference sequence). The CDR3 runs to 14 residues. Then a second PCR, running about 7 to 11 cycles, was carried out with a sample-barcoded 5' primer and a J-beta primer mix. Template switching added a 12-random-nucleotide identifier to every cDNA molecule. TCRdb re-analysed the 5' RACE reads in MiXCR, keeping a single row per CDR3 protein. The repertoire consists of nearly 1 million distinct CDR3 sequences, with 45% to 60% occurring once and the leading ten covering about 22%. The data are from a study of blood T cells in healthy people across ages. Study-level findings and limits: Older age went with lower TCR beta diversity per million T cells, in a roughly linear way. Researchers said unsorted PBMCs prevented a conclusive naive versus antigen-experienced comparison.

Each donor had ten milliliters of peripheral blood drawn. V is TRBV10-1 and J is TRBJ2-5; D is ambiguous. The sequenced sample consisted of blood. The TCR comes from a woman aged 55-69 years in good health. The CDR3 sequence is CASSESGSEETQYF. The CDR3 DNA is TGCGCCAGCAGTGAGTCGGGCAGTGAAGAGACCCAGTACTTC.